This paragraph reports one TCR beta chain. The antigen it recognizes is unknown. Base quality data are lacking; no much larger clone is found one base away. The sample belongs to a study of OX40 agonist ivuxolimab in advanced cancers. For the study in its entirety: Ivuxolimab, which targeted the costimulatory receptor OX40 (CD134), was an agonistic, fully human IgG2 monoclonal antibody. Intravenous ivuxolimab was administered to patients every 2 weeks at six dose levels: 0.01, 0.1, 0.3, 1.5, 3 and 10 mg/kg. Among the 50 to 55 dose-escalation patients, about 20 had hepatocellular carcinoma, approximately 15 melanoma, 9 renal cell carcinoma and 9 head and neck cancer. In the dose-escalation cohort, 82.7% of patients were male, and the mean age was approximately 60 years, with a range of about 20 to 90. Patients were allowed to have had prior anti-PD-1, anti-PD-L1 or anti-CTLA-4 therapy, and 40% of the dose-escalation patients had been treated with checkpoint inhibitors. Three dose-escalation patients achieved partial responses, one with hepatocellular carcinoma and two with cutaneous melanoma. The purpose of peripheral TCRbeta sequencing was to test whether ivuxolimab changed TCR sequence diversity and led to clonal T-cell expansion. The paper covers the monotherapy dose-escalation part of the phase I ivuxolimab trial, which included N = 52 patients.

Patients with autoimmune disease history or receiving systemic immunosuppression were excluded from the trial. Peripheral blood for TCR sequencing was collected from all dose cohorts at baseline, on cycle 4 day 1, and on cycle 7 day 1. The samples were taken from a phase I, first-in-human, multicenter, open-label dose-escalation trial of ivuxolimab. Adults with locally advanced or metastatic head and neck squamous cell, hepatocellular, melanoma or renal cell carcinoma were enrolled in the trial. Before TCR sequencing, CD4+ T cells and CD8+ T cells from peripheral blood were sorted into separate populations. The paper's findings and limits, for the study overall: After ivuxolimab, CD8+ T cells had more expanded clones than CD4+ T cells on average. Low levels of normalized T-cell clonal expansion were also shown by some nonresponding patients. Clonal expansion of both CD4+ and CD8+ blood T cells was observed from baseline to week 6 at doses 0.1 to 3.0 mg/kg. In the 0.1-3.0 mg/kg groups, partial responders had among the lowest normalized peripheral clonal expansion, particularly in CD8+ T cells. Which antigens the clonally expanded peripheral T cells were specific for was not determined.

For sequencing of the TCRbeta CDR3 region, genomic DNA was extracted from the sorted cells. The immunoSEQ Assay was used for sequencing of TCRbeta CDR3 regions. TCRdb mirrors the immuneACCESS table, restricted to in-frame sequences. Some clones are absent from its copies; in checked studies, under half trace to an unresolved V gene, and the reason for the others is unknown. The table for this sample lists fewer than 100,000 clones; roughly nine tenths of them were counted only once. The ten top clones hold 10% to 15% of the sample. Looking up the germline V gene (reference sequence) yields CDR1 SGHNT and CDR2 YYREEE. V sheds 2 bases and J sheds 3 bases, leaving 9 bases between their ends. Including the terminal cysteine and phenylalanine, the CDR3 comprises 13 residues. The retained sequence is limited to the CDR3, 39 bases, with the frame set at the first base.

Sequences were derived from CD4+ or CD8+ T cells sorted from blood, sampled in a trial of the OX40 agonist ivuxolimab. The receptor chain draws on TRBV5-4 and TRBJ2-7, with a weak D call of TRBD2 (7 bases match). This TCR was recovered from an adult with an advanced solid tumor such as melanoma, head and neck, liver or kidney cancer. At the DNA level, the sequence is TGTGCCAGCAGCTTAGGGGGGGACTACGAGCAGTACTTC. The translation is CASSLGGDYEQYF. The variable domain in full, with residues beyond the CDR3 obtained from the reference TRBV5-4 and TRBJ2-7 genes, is ETGVTQSPTHLIKTRGQQVTLRCSSQSGHNTVSWYQQALGQGPQFIFQYYREEENGRGNFPPRFSGLQFPNYSSELNVNALELDDSALYLCASSLGGDYEQYFGPGTRLTVT.